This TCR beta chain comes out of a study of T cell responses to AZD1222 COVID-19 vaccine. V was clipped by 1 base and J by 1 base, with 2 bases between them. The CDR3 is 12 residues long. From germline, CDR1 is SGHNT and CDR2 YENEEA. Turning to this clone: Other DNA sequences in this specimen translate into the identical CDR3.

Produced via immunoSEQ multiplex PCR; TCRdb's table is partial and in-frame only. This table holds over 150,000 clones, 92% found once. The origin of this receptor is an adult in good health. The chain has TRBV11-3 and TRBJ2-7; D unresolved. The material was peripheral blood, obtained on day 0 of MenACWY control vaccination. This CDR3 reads CASSLGSYEQYF. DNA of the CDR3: TGTGCCAGCAGCTTAGGGTCCTACGAGCAGTACTTC.